One sample yielded the 7 T cell receptor beta chains listed below, sequenced in a study of T cells in Graves' hyperthyroidism and ophthalmopathy. Using RNA transcripts as the source, TCR beta CDR3 regions were amplified. Using the HTBI primer set, a first-round RT-PCR was run on the TCR CDR3. Via MiXCR, TCRdb re-called the multiplex PCR reads, giving one row per CDR3 protein. The sample consists of a few hundred thousand distinct CDR3 sequences, around 14% of them appearing once. The sequenced sample consisted of blood. These receptors were collected from a woman aged 18-35 years with Graves' hyperthyroidism.

This clonotype was seen at least ten times. The chain is built from TRBV20-1 and TRBJ2-7; the D gene could be TRBD1 or TRBD2 (5 bases each). The V and J ends lost 0 bases and 5 bases respectively, with 14 bases between them. In germline, CDR1 is DFQATT, CDR2 SNEGSKA (reference sequence). The CDR3 runs to 14 residues. The CDR3 DNA follows: TGCAGTGCTAGAGATGGGGCTGACTACCACGAGCAGTACTTC. As protein: CSARDGADYHEQYF.

The J gene is TRBJ2-2, the V gene TRBV20-1, with TRBD2 identical over 12 bases. CDR1 and CDR2 (germline): DFQATT, SNEGSKA (reference sequence). V lost 2 bases to trimming and J lost 5 bases; unmatched junction nucleotides: 6. This CDR3 has 16 amino acids. The CDR3 sequence is CSARLSLAGGTGELFF. CDR3 in DNA: TGCAGTGCTAGACTAAGCCTAGCGGGAGGGACCGGGGAGCTGTTTTTT.

Ten or more counts support this clonotype. V and J are TRBV6-5 and TRBJ2-7; D is unresolved. CDR1 is MNHEY and CDR2 is SVGAGI in the germline V gene. This CDR3 comprises 12 residues. V lost 2 bases and J 3 bases, leaving 5 bases between the germline ends. CDR3 sequence: CASSYGVYEQYF. CDR3 bases: TGTGCCAGCAGTTACGGGGTCTACGAGCAGTACTTC.

This clonotype appeared a single time. The rearrangement links TRBV20-1 to TRBJ2-1; 16 bases are a match to TRBD2. The CDR3 covers 18 residues. CDR1 and CDR2 from the germline V gene are DFQATT and SNEGSKA (reference sequence). J gave up 1 base and V 4 bases, and 7 bases lay outside the gene matches. Here the CDR3 DNA reads TGCAGTGCTAAGGGACTAGCGGGGGGGCGTAGTTCCTACAATGAGCAGTTCTTC. Its translation: CSAKGLAGGRSSYNEQFF.

The chain employs TRBV20-1 and TRBJ1-2, with D possibly TRBD1 on 6 matching bases. Germline CDR1 is DFQATT and CDR2 is SNEGSKA (reference sequence). V lost 4 bases, J lost 8 bases, and 11 bases lay in between. The CDR3 spans 11 residues. CDR3 loop: CSATGGGGYTF. As DNA, the CDR3 is TGCAGTGCTACGGGAGGGGGGGGCTACACCTTC.

This clonotype was observed at least ten times. CDR3 DNA sequence: TGTGCCAGCAGTTTTCCGGGTAGCAATCAGCCCCAGCATTTT. As protein: CASSFPGSNQPQHF. V gene TRBV28 combines with J gene TRBJ1-5, with unresolved D. CDR1 and CDR2 (germline): MDHEN, SYDVKM. The length of the CDR3 is 14 residues. V gave up 3 bases and J gave up 0 bases, with 6 bases separating them.

This clonotype turned up a few times. This chain connects TRBV7-9 to TRBJ2-7; 12 nucleotides match TRBD2. Per the germline V gene, CDR1 is SEHNR and CDR2 is FQNEAQ (reference sequence). This CDR3 has 16 residues. J lost 2 bases, V lost 5 bases, and 7 bases had no gene match. The CDR3 is CASSPRLAGGTYEQYF. The DNA for the CDR3 is TGTGCCAGCAGCCCAAGGCTAGCGGGAGGGACCTACGAGCAGTACTTC.